Below are 18 T cell receptor beta chains sequenced from a single sample in a study of blood T cell repertoires in COVID-19. Method: immunoSEQ multiplex PCR; TCRdb's copy keeps in-frame clones and lacks some. The sample lists over 140,000 clones, about four fifths seen once, with under 4.5% in the top ten. Sequencing used peripheral blood. The source of these receptors is an older woman with acute or convalescent COVID-19.

This rearrangement joins TRBV28 to TRBJ1-3; 8 bases fit TRBD1. Per germline, CDR1 MDHEN and CDR2 SYDVKM. The CDR3 length is 18 residues. V was clipped by 5 bases and J by 1 base; unmatched bases: 13. The CDR3 DNA sequence: TGTGCCAGCAGTGACCGTAGGACAGGGTTCTCTTCTGGAAACACCATATATTTT. It encodes CASSDRRTGFSSGNTIYF.

This chain joins TRBV9 and TRBJ1-1; 7 bases match TRBD1. Germline CDR1 reads SGDLS; CDR2 reads YYNGEE. The CDR3 is 17 residues long. V was clipped by 0 bases and J by 1 base; unmatched bases: 9. CDR3 amino acids: CASSVGRQGKGNTEAFF. The CDR3, as DNA: TGTGCCAGCAGCGTAGGCCGACAGGGAAAAGGGAACACTGAAGCTTTCTTT.

The chain is built from TRBV5-4 and TRBJ1-1, with a tentative D call TRBD1 (5 bases). Between the trimmed V and J ends, which lost 4 bases and 8 bases, there was a span of 15 bases. The CDR3 consists of 13 residues. Germline V lookup: CDR1 SGHNT, CDR2 YYREEE (reference sequence). CDR3 sequence: CASSLDSFREAFF. The CDR3 region has the DNA TGTGCCAGCAGCCTCGACAGCTTTCGCGAAGCTTTCTTT.

CDR3 bases: TGTGCCAGCAGCTTAATTCTGGCGGGCCCCCCAAAAAACATTCAGTACTTC. This translates into CASSLILAGPPKNIQYF. The V gene is TRBV7-3, the J gene TRBJ2-4; maybe TRBD2 (5 bases). Germline lookup yields CDR1 SGHTA and CDR2 FQGTGA. The CDR3 consists of 17 residues. V lost 1 base and J 4 bases, leaving 17 bases between the germline ends.

CDR3 coding DNA: TGTGCCAGCAGCCCGTATGCCGGGGAGCTGTTTTTT. Translated, it gives CASSPYAGELFF. This sequence joins TRBV6-5 and TRBJ2-2; D gene unclear. This CDR3 is 12 amino acids long. The germline V gene encodes CDR1 MNHEY and CDR2 SVGAGI. Trimming took 6 bases from V and 6 from J, leaving 8 bases between them.

The gene calls are TRBV27 and TRBJ2-7; 12 bases map to TRBD2. Trimming cost V 8 bases and J 4 bases; bases outside gene matches: 0. Germline CDR1 is MNHEY and CDR2 is SMNVEV (reference sequence). The CDR3 covers 12 residues. The CDR3 DNA follows: TGTGCCAGCGGGACTAGCGGGTACGAGCAGTACTTC. Encoded protein: CASGTSGYEQYF.

As DNA, the CDR3 is TGTGCCACCAGTGTGGTGGGAGGGGACAATGAGCAGTTCTTC. Its protein is CATSVVGGDNEQFF. The chain couples TRBV24-1 to TRBJ2-1; 7 nucleotides line up with TRBD2. The V gene's germline CDR1 is KGHDR and CDR2 SFDVKD. The trim removed 5 bases at V and 5 bases at J, leaving 5 bases unmatched. The CDR3 is 14 amino acids.

The V call is TRBV19, the J call TRBJ1-4, with a possible D match to TRBD1 (6 bases). The V gene's germline CDR1 is LNHDA and CDR2 SQIVND (reference sequence). Trimming took off 3 bases at V and 10 bases at J, with 9 bases between the two ends. This CDR3 comprises 12 residues. CDR3 coding DNA: TGTGCCAGTAGTATGGGAGGGGGAAAACTGTTTTTT. It codes for CASSMGGGKLFF.

The chain couples TRBV19 to TRBJ1-2; 7 nucleotides agree with TRBD1. Germline loops: CDR1 LNHDA, CDR2 SQIVND (reference sequence). The V gene end was trimmed by 5 bases and the J gene end by 4 bases; junction bases not matched to a gene: 7. The CDR3 length is 14 residues. DNA for the CDR3: TGTGCCAGTAGTTTTGGACAGGTTGGCTATGGCTACACCTTC. Its translation: CASSFGQVGYGYTF.

This chain joins TRBV3-1 (or the pseudogene TRBV3-2) and TRBJ2-7; 8 bases line up with TRBD1. J gave up 7 bases and V 0 bases, and 14 bases lay outside the gene matches. The CDR3 has 17 residues. The V gene's germline CDR1 is LGHDT and CDR2 YNNKEL (reference sequence). The CDR3 reads CASSQDGNRGSIREQYF. In nucleotides, the CDR3 is TGTGCCAGCAGCCAAGATGGGAACAGGGGGTCGATCCGGGAGCAGTACTTC.

V and J are TRBV7-2 and TRBJ2-3; the match to TRBD2 covers 8 bases. Germline CDR1 is SGHTA and CDR2 is FQGNSA. This CDR3 region has 15 residues. V lost 5 bases, J lost 3 bases, and 7 bases stayed unmatched. The CDR3: CASSHASGRTDTQYF. The CDR3 nucleotides read TGTGCCAGCAGCCACGCCAGCGGGAGAACAGATACGCAGTATTTT. The variable domain in full, with the rest retrieved from reference TRBV7-2 and TRBJ2-3, is GAGVSQSPSNKVTEKGKDVELRCDPISGHTALYWYRQSLGQGLEFLIYFQGNSAPDKSGLPSDRFSAERTGGSVSTLTIQRTQQEDSAVYLCASSHASGRTDTQYFGPGTRLTVL.

V gene TRBV28 combines with J gene TRBJ1-5; 9 bases line up with TRBD1. Losses at the gene ends were 1 base for V and 3 bases for J; bases not matched to a gene: 10. Germline V gives CDR1 MDHEN, CDR2 SYDVKM. This CDR3 region has 18 residues. CDR3: CASSLSRTGAISNQPQHF. CDR3 DNA sequence: TGTGCCAGCAGTTTATCCCGGACAGGGGCTATATCCAATCAGCCCCAGCATTTT.

The J gene is TRBJ2-5, the V gene TRBV7-2, with a weak D call TRBD2 (6 bases). Per the germline V gene, CDR1 is SGHTA and CDR2 is FQGNSA. CDR3 length: 14 residues. With 1 base removed from V and 5 bases from J, the gap between germline ends came to 11 bases. The CDR3 nucleotides read TGTGCCAGCAGCTTAGGCCTAGCGCTGGAGACCCAGTACTTC. It is translated as CASSLGLALETQYF.

The chain carries TRBV6-1 and TRBJ2-1; 8 bases map to TRBD2. This CDR3 region has 16 residues. CDR1 MNHNS and CDR2 SASEGT come from the germline V gene. The J segment lost 4 bases and the V segment lost 3 bases, leaving 8 bases of the junction unmatched. CDR3 sequence reads: CASSDDAGGSYNEQFF. DNA for the CDR3: TGTGCCAGCAGTGACGATGCGGGAGGCTCATACAATGAGCAGTTCTTC.

V and J are TRBV10-3 and TRBJ1-2, with TRBD1 matching over 8 bases. The CDR3 length is 12 residues. The ends lost 3 bases at V and 13 bases at J; junction bases unmatched: 7. Germline values: CDR1 ENHRY, CDR2 SYGVKD. CDR3 sequence (DNA): TGTGCCATCAGTGAAGGGGACAGGATTTTCACCTTC. Its protein is CAISEGDRIFTF.

The chain joins TRBV7-3 to TRBJ2-5, with 7 bases identical to TRBD2. V lost 2 bases and J lost 1; bases outside the gene matches: 16. The CDR3 is made up of 19 amino acids. Germline CDR1 is SGHTA and CDR2 is FQGTGA. In DNA form, the CDR3 reads TGTGCCAGCAGCTTACGCGGGAGTGAGGATGCGGGTCTCCAAGAGACCCAGTACTTC. Residues: CASSLRGSEDAGLQETQYF.

The genes are TRBV18 and TRBJ1-6; a possible D gene is TRBD1 (5 bases). The germline CDR1 and CDR2 sequences are KGHSH and LQKENI. Trimming pared 1 base from V and 5 bases from J, leaving 18 bases between. CDR3 size: 18 residues. The CDR3 region is CASSPRSLAGQNNSPLHF. The DNA for the CDR3 is TGTGCCAGCTCACCACGCTCTCTGGCAGGGCAGAATAATTCACCCCTCCACTTT.

The chain joins TRBV7-9 to TRBJ1-4; perhaps TRBD1 as D (6 bases). Germline V CDR1 and CDR2: SEHNR, FQNEAQ (reference sequence). The V gene lost 1 base and the J gene lost 5 bases, with 17 bases spanning the gap. This CDR3 comprises 17 residues. The CDR3 region is CASSLGNIPRGNEKLFF. The CDR3 region has the DNA TGTGCCAGCAGCTTAGGGAATATCCCAAGGGGGAATGAAAAACTGTTTTTT. The entire variable domain, with the rest obtained from reference TRBV7-9 and TRBJ1-4, is as follows: DTGVSQNPRHKITKRGQNVTFRCDPISEHNRLYWYRQTLGQGPEFLTYFQNEAQLEKSRLLSDRFSAERPKGSFSTLEIQRTEQGDSAMYLCASSLGNIPRGNEKLFFGSGTQLSVL.